What follows are 9 T cell receptor beta chains derived from one specimen sequenced in a study of blood T cell repertoires in COVID-19. Clones were sequenced by immunoSEQ multiplex PCR, and TCRdb holds only the in-frame ones, with some missing. Among 300,000 to 400,000 clones listed, about 87% were seen once. What was sequenced was peripheral blood. The origin of the receptors is a man aged 25-45 years with COVID-19, enrolled during active disease.

CDR3: CASSLLGGGVYGYTF. In DNA, the CDR3 is TGTGCCAGCAGTTTATTGGGGGGGGGAGTCTATGGCTACACCTTC. V is TRBV27 and J is TRBJ1-2; D is possibly TRBD1 (5 bases). V lost 1 base and J 4 bases, leaving 13 bases between the germline ends. CDR1 is MNHEY, CDR2 SMNVEV, per germline (reference sequence). The CDR3 length is 15 residues.

In this sample, this clone turned up once. CDR3 nucleotides: TGCGCCAGCAGCTTGGTTACGACGGCGGCCTACGAGCAGTACTTC. Its translation: CASSLVTTAAYEQYF. This sequence joins TRBV5-1 and TRBJ2-7; D unclear. The CDR3 covers 15 residues. CDR1 SGHRS and CDR2 YFSETQ come from the germline V gene. V was pared by 0 bases and J by 2 bases, with 12 bases between.

The CDR3 DNA is TGTGCCAGCAGCGCAGGGGACAGGGGGCAGAATGAGCAGTTCTTC. It specifies CASSAGDRGQNEQFF. V gene TRBV5-4 combines with J gene TRBJ2-1; TRBD1 aligns across 12 bases. V shed 4 bases, J shed 7 bases, and the junction held 6 bases outside the gene matches. The CDR3 is made up of 15 amino acids. Per germline, CDR1 SGHNT and CDR2 YYREEE (reference sequence).

This clone turned up a few times. The rearrangement links TRBV19 to TRBJ1-5; 8 bases agree with TRBD1. V trimming: 8 bases; J trimming: 4 bases; junction bases outside the gene matches: 4. Germline CDR1 is LNHDA and CDR2 is SQIVND (reference sequence). This CDR3 is built from 13 residues. CDR3 in amino acids: CASGGQVNQPQHF. CDR3 bases: TGTGCCAGTGGGGGACAGGTTAATCAGCCCCAGCATTTT. The full variable domain, rest sourced from reference TRBV19 and TRBJ1-5, is DGGITQSPKYLFRKEGQNVTLSCEQNLNHDAMYWYRQDPGQGLRLIYYSQIVNDFQKGDIAEGYSVSREKKESFPLTVTSAQKNPTAFYLCASGGQVNQPQHFGDGTRLSIL.

V gene TRBV28 combines with J gene TRBJ1-1, with 7 positions matching TRBD1. The CDR3 sequence is 12 residues long. Germline V CDR1 and CDR2: MDHEN, SYDVKM. V lost 10 bases to trimming and J lost 7 bases; unmatched junction nucleotides: 9. The CDR3 coding sequence is TGTGCCAACAAGGGACAGATCGGTGAAGCTTTCTTT. Translating gives CANKGQIGEAFF.

The CDR3: CASSLGTSGSPNEQYF. In DNA, the CDR3 is TGTGCCAGCAGCTTAGGAACTAGCGGGAGTCCTAACGAGCAGTACTTC. This chain joins TRBV7-9 and TRBJ2-7; 11 positions agree with TRBD2. V was pared by 1 base and J by 5 bases, with 7 bases of the junction left unmatched. Germline-derived CDR1 and CDR2 are SEHNR and FQNEAQ (reference sequence). The CDR3 is 16 residues long.

V and J are TRBV6-2 or TRBV6-3 and TRBJ1-4, with 9 bases fitting TRBD1. J gave up 4 bases and V 0 bases, and 0 bases lay outside the gene matches. CDR1 is MNHEY and CDR2 is SVGEGT in the germline V gene. This CDR3 is built from 15 residues. CDR3 bases: TGTGCCAGCAGTTACTCGGACAGGGGTAATGAAAAACTGTTTTTT. Protein sequence: CASSYSDRGNEKLFF.

The rearrangement links TRBV5-4 to TRBJ2-1; D perhaps matches TRBD1 (7 bases). There are 17 residues in the CDR3. Germline lookup yields CDR1 SGHNT and CDR2 YYREEE (reference sequence). Trimming pared 4 bases from V and 2 bases from J, leaving 19 bases between. This chain's CDR3 is CASSAMLQGGAYNEQFF. DNA of the CDR3: TGTGCCAGCAGCGCAATGTTGCAGGGGGGCGCCTACAATGAGCAGTTCTTC.

The rearrangement uses TRBV3-1 (or the pseudogene TRBV3-2) and TRBJ2-5; TRBD2 is a possible D gene (5 bases). The CDR3 has 15 residues. Trimming shortened V by 5 bases and J by 4 bases, and 17 bases separated the two germline ends. CDR1 is LGHDT and CDR2 is YNNKEL in the germline V gene (reference sequence). CDR3 amino acids: CASSYGLAEGETQYF. The CDR3 DNA is TGTGCCAGCAGCTACGGGCTAGCCGAGGGAGAGACCCAGTACTTC.